These 27 T cell receptor beta chains were all obtained from the same sample, sequenced in a study of cytomegalovirus exposure and HLA in healthy donors. The study ran its PCR with 60 Vbeta and 13 Jbeta primers. Libraries were prepared by immunoSEQ multiplex PCR; TCRdb keeps only in-frame clonotypes and omits some of them. The table lists 200,000 to 250,000 clones. The source material was PBMCs. Receptor source: a woman in her 30s in good health and CMV-seropositive.

The chain uses TRBV6-5 and TRBJ1-2; D possibly corresponds to TRBD1 (6 bases). Germline CDR1 MNHEY, CDR2 SVGAGI. Trimming took off 5 bases at V and 2 bases at J, with 15 bases between the two ends. The CDR3 sequence is 15 residues long. The CDR3 spells CASSLGGAANYGYTF. CDR3 nucleotides: TGTGCCAGCAGTCTGGGGGGGGCGGCAAACTATGGCTACACCTTC.

The chain links TRBV27 to TRBJ2-4, with a possible D match to TRBD1 (6 bases). CDR1 is MNHEY and CDR2 is SMNVEV in the germline V gene (reference sequence). V was cut by 4 bases and J by 3 bases, with 10 bases left in between. The length of the CDR3 is 14 residues. CDR3 DNA: TGTGCCAGCAGTTGGACAGACGGCAAAAACATTCAGTACTTC. It specifies CASSWTDGKNIQYF.

The chain combines TRBV5-1 with TRBJ2-6; tentatively, D is TRBD2 (6 bases). The CDR3 covers 15 residues. CDR1 and CDR2 from the germline V gene are SGHRS and YFSETQ. V lost 5 bases to trimming and J lost 4 bases, with 13 bases between them. The CDR3 bases are TGCGCCAGCAGATTTGGGACTCCCGGGGCCAACGTCCTGACTTTC. Translated: CASRFGTPGANVLTF.

The chain links TRBV12-5 to TRBJ1-1; TRBD1 aligns across 7 bases. CDR1 and CDR2 from the germline V gene are LGHNT and FRNRAP. V was pared by 5 bases and J by 5 bases, with 8 bases of the junction left unmatched. This CDR3 is built from 14 residues. For the CDR3, the DNA is TGTGCTAGTGGTACTCGACAGGGTGGAACTGAAGCTTTCTTT. This sequence encodes CASGTRQGGTEAFF.

This chain joins TRBV7-9 and TRBJ1-2; D is possibly TRBD1 (5 bases). There are 17 residues in the CDR3. V shed 5 bases and J shed 4 bases, with 23 bases lying between them. Germline V gene sequence: CDR1 SEHNR, CDR2 FQNEAQ (reference sequence). The CDR3 bases are TGTGCCAGCAGCCGGACTATACAGGAGACGTCGCCCTATGGCTACACCTTC. As protein: CASSRTIQETSPYGYTF.

V is TRBV7-8 and J is TRBJ1-5; TRBD1 might be the D (6 bases). The CDR3 covers 14 residues. The V and J ends lost 6 bases and 9 bases respectively, with 18 bases between them. CDR1 is SGHVS and CDR2 is FQNEAQ in the germline V gene. CDR3 in DNA: TGTGCCAGCAGTGATACAGGGTGGGGGAGGCCCCAGCATTTT. Protein sequence: CASSDTGWGRPQHF.

J is TRBJ2-6 and V is TRBV19, with a tentative D call TRBD2 (5 bases). The CDR3 runs 15 residues. Germline values: CDR1 LNHDA, CDR2 SQIVND (reference sequence). V was clipped by 7 bases and J by 4 bases, with 14 bases between them. CDR3 loop: CASKLMEAGANVLTF. CDR3 DNA: TGTGCCAGTAAACTGATGGAGGCAGGGGCCAACGTCCTGACTTTC.

This chain connects TRBV4-1 to TRBJ1-2; 9 bases line up with TRBD1. With 1 base clipped from V and 8 bases from J, the junction kept 5 bases outside the gene matches. There are 14 residues in the CDR3. Germline V gives CDR1 MGHRA, CDR2 YSYEKL. The CDR3: CASSQGTGAGGYTF. The CDR3 bases are TGCGCCAGCAGCCAAGGGACAGGGGCAGGGGGCTACACCTTC.

V and J are TRBV27 and TRBJ1-2; D may be TRBD1 (5 bases). The CDR3 covers 13 residues. Germline V gene data show CDR1 as MNHEY and CDR2 as SMNVEV (reference sequence). The ends were cut back, 4 bases at V and 5 bases at J, with 11 bases in the middle. The CDR3 region has the DNA TGTGCCAGCAGTTACCAGGGTGGGTATGGCTACACCTTC. Protein sequence: CASSYQGGYGYTF.

The gene calls are TRBV2 and TRBJ2-1; D gene ambiguous. The CDR3 loop spans 11 amino acids. The V and J ends lost 7 bases and 9 bases respectively, with 10 bases between them. CDR1 SNHLY and CDR2 FYNNEI come from the germline V gene. The CDR3 DNA is TGTGCCAGCACCCCGGGTACTGAGCAGTTCTTC. It yields the protein CASTPGTEQFF.

This chain links TRBV25-1 with TRBJ2-7, with 7 bases matching TRBD1. Trimming took 2 bases from V and 4 from J; bases not matched to a gene: 5. This CDR3 is built from 14 residues. CDR1 is MGHDK and CDR2 is SYGVNS in the germline V gene. The CDR3 is CASSEPGQRYEQYF. The CDR3 DNA reads as TGTGCCAGCAGTGAACCGGGACAGCGTTACGAGCAGTACTTC.

The chain recombines TRBV7-9 with TRBJ1-2, with a weak D call TRBD1 (6 bases). The CDR3 has 14 amino acids. The ends were cut back, 1 base at V and 3 bases at J, with 9 bases in the middle. Germline assignment: CDR1 SEHNR and CDR2 FQNEAQ (reference sequence). Here the CDR3 DNA reads TGTGCCAGCAGCTTAGGAGGGGGTGACTATGGCTACACCTTC. This translates into CASSLGGGDYGYTF. The full variable domain, its missing parts supplied by reference TRBV7-9 and TRBJ1-2, is DTGVSQNPRHKITKRGQNVTFRCDPISEHNRLYWYRQTLGQGPEFLTYFQNEAQLEKSRLLSDRFSAERPKGSFSTLEIQRTEQGDSAMYLCASSLGGGDYGYTFGSGTRLTVV.

This rearrangement joins TRBV7-8 to TRBJ1-6, with D possibly matching TRBD1 (6 bases). The CDR3 covers 17 residues. The V end lost 0 bases, the J end lost 0 bases, and 9 bases lay between the germline ends. The germline gives CDR1 SGHVS, CDR2 FQNEAQ. CDR3 amino acids: CASSLADRSSYNSPLHF. The CDR3, as DNA: TGTGCCAGCAGCTTAGCGGACAGAAGCTCCTATAATTCACCCCTCCACTTT. The full variable domain, its missing parts supplied by reference TRBV7-8 and TRBJ1-6, is GAGVSQSPRYKVAKRGQDVALRCDPISGHVSLFWYQQALGQGPEFLTYFQNEAQLDKSGLPSDRFFAERPEGSVSTLKIQRTQQEDSAVYLCASSLADRSSYNSPLHFGNGTRLTVT.

V usage is TRBV2 and J usage is TRBJ2-3; a possible D gene is TRBD1 (6 bases). Germline assignment: CDR1 SNHLY and CDR2 FYNNEI. The CDR3 is 14 residues long. With 6 bases removed from V and 1 base from J, the gap between germline ends came to 11 bases. The CDR3 nucleotides are TGTGCCAGCAGCTACAGACAGGGCACAGATACGCAGTATTTT. It specifies CASSYRQGTDTQYF. Using reference TRBV2 and TRBJ2-3 for the parts outside the CDR3, the full variable domain is EPEVTQTPSHQVTQMGQEVILRCVPISNHLYFYWYRQILGQKVEFLVSFYNNEISEKSEIFDDQFSVERPDGSNFTLKIRSTKLEDSAMYFCASSYRQGTDTQYFGPGTRLTVL.

This chain joins TRBV10-3 and TRBJ2-5; TRBD2 might be the D (5 bases). The V and J ends lost 4 bases and 5 bases respectively, with 17 bases between them. Germline V lookup: CDR1 ENHRY, CDR2 SYGVKD. The CDR3 is made up of 15 amino acids. CDR3 DNA sequence: TGTGCCATCAGTGCCCAAAGCGGAACCTGGGAGACCCAGTACTTC. Translation gives CAISAQSGTWETQYF.

V and J are TRBV29-1 and TRBJ2-7; the match to TRBD2 covers 8 bases. Germline CDR1 and CDR2: SQVTM and ANQGSEA. V dropped 2 bases and J dropped 5; count of bases not matched to a gene: 11. CDR3 length: 15 amino acids. The DNA of the CDR3 is TGCAGCGTTGAAAAATGGGCTAGCGGGTCTAACGAGCAGTACTTC. It encodes CSVEKWASGSNEQYF.

The chain has TRBV4-1 and TRBJ1-2, with TRBD1 identical over 7 bases. V lost 3 bases to trimming and J lost 4 bases; unmatched junction nucleotides: 8. The length of the CDR3 is 15 residues. The germline V gene encodes CDR1 MGHRA and CDR2 YSYEKL. In DNA, the CDR3 is TGCGCCAGCAGCCACTCAGGGGGTTACCTCTATGGCTACACCTTC. Protein sequence: CASSHSGGYLYGYTF.

Note on this clone: Other DNA sequences in this specimen translate into the identical CDR3. The rearrangement links TRBV5-1 to TRBJ1-1; no definite D call. Per the germline V gene, CDR1 is SGHRS and CDR2 is YFSETQ. The CDR3 covers 13 residues. The V and J ends lost 2 bases and 1 base respectively, with 6 bases between them. The CDR3 loop reads CASSFSRNTEAFF. In nucleotides, the CDR3 is TGCGCCAGCAGCTTCTCGAGGAACACTGAAGCTTTCTTT.

The chain links TRBV6-6 to TRBJ2-4, with a possible D match to TRBD2 (5 bases). Trimming left V 5 bases short and J 8 bases short, with 10 bases between. The CDR3 loop spans 12 amino acids. Germline lookup yields CDR1 MNHNY and CDR2 SVGAGI (reference sequence). The CDR3 sequence is CASSKEVDIQYF. CDR3 sequence (DNA): TGTGCCAGCAGTAAGGAGGTGGACATTCAGTACTTC.

This chain connects TRBV19 to TRBJ2-1; TRBD1 agrees at 7 bases. V gave up 6 bases and J gave up 9 bases; unmatched junction bases: 14. Germline V CDR1 and CDR2: LNHDA, SQIVND (reference sequence). The CDR3 spans 15 residues. CDR3 sequence: CASSPHDRASGEQFF. The CDR3, as DNA: TGTGCCAGTAGCCCCCACGACAGGGCATCGGGTGAGCAGTTCTTC.

This rearrangement joins TRBV27 to TRBJ2-7; D may be TRBD1 (6 bases). Germline CDR1 and CDR2: MNHEY and SMNVEV (reference sequence). The CDR3 runs to 12 residues. V was trimmed by 8 bases and J by 6 bases, leaving 14 bases between them. The CDR3 DNA sequence: TGTGCCAGCCGGACAGAGACTCTCGAGCAGTACTTC. Encoded protein: CASRTETLEQYF.

The chain is built from TRBV28 and TRBJ2-1; 9 bases match TRBD2. After removal of 5 bases from V and 6 bases from J, the junction contained 8 bases not matched to a gene. CDR1 is MDHEN and CDR2 is SYDVKM in the germline V gene. CDR3 length: 15 residues. The CDR3 reads CASSRLAGDRNEQFF. The CDR3 bases are TGTGCCAGCAGTCGCTTAGCGGGAGACCGCAATGAGCAGTTCTTC.

CDR3 sequence reads: CASSLGTGTNYGYTF. CDR3 sequence (DNA): TGCGCCAGCAGCTTGGGGACAGGGACTAACTATGGCTACACCTTC. This chain connects TRBV5-1 to TRBJ1-2, with 8 bases fitting TRBD1. Germline CDR1 SGHRS, CDR2 YFSETQ. V trimming: 0 bases; J trimming: 0 bases; junction bases outside the gene matches: 1. This CDR3 has 15 amino acids.

This chain connects TRBV19 to TRBJ2-3; TRBD2 matches at 15 bases. The CDR3 consists of 19 residues. The junction had 4 bases not matched to a gene; V was cut back by 0 bases and J by 0 bases. Germline loops: CDR1 LNHDA, CDR2 SQIVND (reference sequence). CDR3 nucleotide sequence: TGTGCCAGTAGTATAGAACCGGGACTAGCGGGGGGTAGCACAGATACGCAGTATTTT. This sequence encodes CASSIEPGLAGGSTDTQYF. Full variable domain (missing parts from reference TRBV19 and TRBJ2-3): DGGITQSPKYLFRKEGQNVTLSCEQNLNHDAMYWYRQDPGQGLRLIYYSQIVNDFQKGDIAEGYSVSREKKESFPLTVTSAQKNPTAFYLCASSIEPGLAGGSTDTQYFGPGTRLTVL.

The chain employs TRBV18 and TRBJ2-1, with D possibly matching TRBD1 (5 bases). V lost 3 bases, J lost 4 bases, and 16 bases lay in between. Germline CDR1 and CDR2: KGHSH and LQKENI. The CDR3 runs to 16 residues. CDR3 amino acids: CASSPEVDRPYNEQFF. CDR3 sequence (DNA): TGTGCCAGCTCACCGGAAGTTGACAGACCTTACAATGAGCAGTTCTTC.

The J gene is TRBJ2-5, the V gene TRBV28; D may be TRBD1 (6 bases). V was shortened by 5 bases and J by 5 bases, with 15 bases between the two germline ends. CDR3 length equals 14 residues. Germline loops: CDR1 MDHEN, CDR2 SYDVKM. The DNA of the CDR3 is TGTGCCAGCAGTACCGACAGGTCGTCGGAGACCCAGTACTTC. It codes for CASSTDRSSETQYF.

This rearrangement joins TRBV29-1 to TRBJ2-3; 10 nucleotides line up with TRBD2. The germline V gene encodes CDR1 SQVTM and CDR2 ANQGSEA. The ends lost 0 bases at V and 5 bases at J; junction bases unmatched: 8. The CDR3 has 16 residues. The chain's CDR3 is CSVEDRASGGGDTQYF. The CDR3 region has the DNA TGCAGCGTTGAAGATCGGGCTAGCGGGGGTGGAGATACGCAGTATTTT.